These T cell receptor beta chains were read from a single sample in a study of blood T cell repertoires in COVID-19. Sequencing was performed with immunoSEQ multiplex PCR; in TCRdb, only in-frame clones are kept and a portion is missing. The sample consists of about 160,000 clones, approximately 90% of them appearing once. The material sequenced was PBMCs or T cells enriched from blood (not recorded which). Receptor source: a woman in her fifties or sixties who had recovered from COVID-19. Both conserved end residues are part of each CDR3. Fields, in order: J gene, clone size, V gene, CDR3 length, CDR3 protein. The listing skips clone size in some rows; elsewhere it reads once, few, many or a size class.

TRBJ1-2 NA TRBV6-5 14 CASRDTGRIYGYTF
TRBJ2-1 NA TRBV27 14 CASGLAGGNNEQFF
TRBJ2-7 NA TRBV2 15 CASSEGASWGYEQYF
TRBJ1-5 NA TRBV7-2 14 CASSLRRGDQPQHF
TRBJ2-7 NA TRBV9 15 CASSPWGGRGDEQYF
TRBJ2-2 NA TRBV7-9 15 CASRRGHLDTGELFF
TRBJ1-2 NA TRBV7-2 15 CASSATGGHSYGYTF
TRBJ2-3 NA TRBV7-2 15 CASSLVLAGGDTQYF
TRBJ1-4 NA TRBV10-3 14 CASTGVGTNEKLFF
TRBJ1-5 NA TRBV29-1 12 CSVSEGNQPQHF
TRBJ2-5 NA TRBV2 15 CASSALAGVIETQYF
TRBJ1-5 NA TRBV9 13 CASGGLANQPQHF
TRBJ2-1 NA TRBV7-6 13 CASSLEGFNEQFF
TRBJ2-3 few TRBV13 20 CASSLKTRLAGRPTPDTQYF
TRBJ1-6 NA TRBV6-5 12 CASSTSGDTLHF
TRBJ2-5 NA TRBV5-1 16 CASSLVGTTLQETQYF
TRBJ2-5 NA TRBV20-1 11 CSARGGETQYF
TRBJ2-7 NA TRBV12-3/TRBV12-4 12 CASSLDRAEQYF
TRBJ2-1 NA TRBV5-1 15 CASSYGLAGGNEQFF
TRBJ2-2 NA TRBV19 15 CASSIFRGKTGELFF
TRBJ2-1 NA TRBV10-3 14 CAISGKGAGNEQFF
TRBJ2-4 NA TRBV3-1/TRBV3-2 18 CASSQDLGGRGEKNIQYF
TRBJ1-5 NA TRBV2 15 CASTPKDSLNQPQHF
TRBJ2-2 NA TRBV10-3 16 CAISGRGTSGTGELFF
TRBJ1-1 NA TRBV30 10 CAWSSLTAFF
TRBJ2-7 NA TRBV27 14 CASSPGDRGYEQYF
TRBJ2-5 NA TRBV10-3 15 CAISESPGGDGTQYF
TRBJ2-7 NA TRBV6-2/TRBV6-3 13 CASSHLEGDEQYF
TRBJ2-1 NA TRBV30 13 CAWSERGGWEQFF
TRBJ1-6 NA TRBV3-1/TRBV3-2 12 CASSLSLAPLHF
TRBJ2-7 NA TRBV6-5 15 CASSYSASPNYEQYF
TRBJ2-7 NA TRBV4-1 15 CASSQPAGAAYEQYF
TRBJ1-2 few TRBV2 13 CASTDRGAEGYTF
TRBJ2-5 NA TRBV11-2 17 CASSLVGGNPTKETQYF
TRBJ1-2 NA TRBV6-5 15 CASNSRDRGNYGYTF
TRBJ1-2 NA TRBV3-1/TRBV3-2 16 CASSQNLIATNYGYTF
TRBJ1-1 NA TRBV18 16 CASSPRDTQFVAEAFF
TRBJ2-7 NA TRBV11-2 15 CASSHFDRVNYEQYF
TRBJ1-2 NA TRBV18 14 CASSLNRGDYGYTF
TRBJ1-2 once TRBV2 14 CASSPFPRNYGYTF
TRBJ2-1 NA TRBV9 15 CASSDSGNSYNEQFF
TRBJ2-7 NA TRBV4-3 16 CASSQVPGGSSYEQYF
TRBJ1-1 NA TRBV6-5 13 CASTAPGSPEAFF
TRBJ1-2 NA TRBV19 13 CASSQTGNYGYTF
TRBJ1-4 NA TRBV10-3 12 CAISEGAGKLFF